The 13 T cell receptor beta chains reported below all come from one sample, sequenced in a study of blood T cell repertoires in COVID-19. Using immunoSEQ multiplex PCR, the repertoire was profiled, and TCRdb retains in-frame clones only, with some absent. The table has approximately 270,000 clones, more than 75% seen once. The material sequenced was peripheral blood. All receptors come from a man aged 40-49 years with active or convalescent COVID-19.

In this sample, this clone turned up a few times. The rearrangement links TRBV3-1 (or the pseudogene TRBV3-2) to TRBJ2-7; D ambiguous. Germline V gene sequence: CDR1 LGHDT, CDR2 YNNKEL (reference sequence). The CDR3 is made up of 15 amino acids. Trimming shortened V by 1 base and J by 2 bases, and 12 bases separated the two germline ends. Here the CDR3 reads CASSQAGSAAYEQYF. The CDR3 nucleotides read TGTGCCAGCAGCCAAGCTGGAAGCGCAGCCTACGAGCAGTACTTC.

This clone was detected only once. The CDR3 protein is CASSEGGPRPGYEQYF. CDR3 coding DNA: TGTGCCAGCAGTGAGGGGGGGCCTAGACCAGGCTACGAGCAGTACTTC. This chain links TRBV2 with TRBJ2-7, with D perhaps TRBD2 (7 bases). Germline CDR1 reads SNHLY; CDR2 reads FYNNEI. Trimming pared 3 bases from V and 3 bases from J, leaving 18 bases between. This CDR3 region has 16 residues. The variable domain in full, with the rest retrieved from reference TRBV2 and TRBJ2-7, is EPEVTQTPSHQVTQMGQEVILRCVPISNHLYFYWYRQILGQKVEFLVSFYNNEISEKSEIFDDQFSVERPDGSNFTLKIRSTKLEDSAMYFCASSEGGPRPGYEQYFGPGTRLTVT.

V usage is TRBV19 and J usage is TRBJ2-1, with 8 bases lining up with TRBD2. Germline V gene lookup returns CDR1 LNHDA and CDR2 SQIVND (reference sequence). The CDR3 contains 16 residues. J lost 4 bases, V lost 3 bases, and 8 bases had no gene match. CDR3 region: CASSILGGGRYNEQFF. As DNA, the CDR3 is TGTGCCAGTAGTATCCTCGGCGGGGGGCGTTACAATGAGCAGTTCTTC.

The genes are TRBV5-1 and TRBJ1-5, with TRBD1 as a possible D gene (5 bases). Trimming stripped 4 bases from V and 6 bases from J, with 17 bases between. CDR1 is SGHRS and CDR2 is YFSETQ in the germline V gene. This CDR3 region has 15 residues. This CDR3 is CASSPGAGESQPQHF. CDR3 DNA sequence: TGCGCCAGCAGCCCGGGAGCGGGGGAGAGTCAGCCCCAGCATTTT.

The gene calls are TRBV4-2 and TRBJ2-2; D is unresolved. Trimming stripped 0 bases from V and 0 bases from J, with 5 bases between. In germline, CDR1 is LGHNA, CDR2 YNFKEQ. The CDR3 has 15 amino acids. Here the CDR3 DNA reads TGTGCCAGCAGCCAAGATCTAGCGAACACCGGGGAGCTGTTTTTT. Protein: CASSQDLANTGELFF.

V is TRBV4-1 and J is TRBJ1-1, with D possibly being TRBD1 (6 bases). The CDR3 extends over 14 amino acids. Deletions cut 4 bases from V and 3 bases from J, with 12 bases between. From germline, CDR1 is MGHRA and CDR2 YSYEKL. The CDR3, as DNA: TGCGCCAGCAGCCCGACGACAGGACACACTGAAGCTTTCTTT. This sequence encodes CASSPTTGHTEAFF.

This clone was counted between two and nine times. The chain uses TRBV29-1 and TRBJ1-2; 8 bases match TRBD1. Germline V gene data show CDR1 as SQVTM and CDR2 as ANQGSEA. This CDR3 comprises 12 residues. The ends lost 4 bases at V and 7 bases at J; junction bases unmatched: 5. The CDR3 DNA reads TGCAGCGTTGTCAGGGGGCCTAGTGGCTACACCTTC. Translation gives CSVVRGPSGYTF.

The rearrangement uses TRBV7-2 and TRBJ1-5; 7 bases are shared with TRBD1. After removal of 4 bases from V and 6 bases from J, the junction contained 3 bases not matched to a gene. Germline CDR1 and CDR2: SGHTA and FQGNSA. The CDR3 covers 13 residues. The CDR3 loop reads CASSSNRGQPQHF. CDR3 bases: TGTGCCAGCAGCTCCAACAGGGGTCAGCCCCAGCATTTT.

The chain links TRBV7-2 to TRBJ1-1; the match to TRBD1 covers 9 bases. The CDR3 has 13 residues. With 5 bases clipped from V and 10 bases from J, the junction kept 8 bases outside the gene matches. Germline V gene sequence: CDR1 SGHTA, CDR2 FQGNSA. The CDR3, as DNA: TGTGCCAGCAGCCCAGACAGGGGGAGGAGAGCTTTCTTT. Translated, it gives CASSPDRGRRAFF.

This sequence joins TRBV6-5 and TRBJ1-2, with 8 bases lining up with TRBD1. This CDR3 has 14 residues. Per germline, CDR1 MNHEY and CDR2 SVGAGI. The junction had 6 bases not matched to a gene; V was cut back by 6 bases and J by 3 bases. The CDR3 DNA sequence: TGTGCCAGCAGCCCGTTCAGGGGGCACTATGGCTACACCTTC. It yields the protein CASSPFRGHYGYTF.

The rearrangement links TRBV28 to TRBJ2-3; possible D gene TRBD2, 6 bases. Between the trimmed V and J ends, which lost 3 bases and 3 bases, there was a span of 16 bases. This CDR3 region has 16 residues. The V gene's germline CDR1 is MDHEN and CDR2 SYDVKM. The CDR3 nucleotides are TGTGCCAGCAGTTTGGAGGGAGCGCTCCGAACAGATACGCAGTATTTT. Translating gives CASSLEGALRTDTQYF.

CDR3 DNA sequence: TGTGCCAGTAGCATGGGACAGGGATTAGATACGCAGTATTTT. Its translation: CASSMGQGLDTQYF. This chain joins TRBV19 and TRBJ2-3; 9 nucleotides line up with TRBD1. V was clipped by 6 bases and J by 5 bases; unmatched bases: 6. The CDR3 sequence is 14 residues long. Germline CDR1 and CDR2: LNHDA and SQIVND (reference sequence).

The J gene is TRBJ2-7, the V gene TRBV27, with D possibly being TRBD1 (5 bases). Trimming removed 10 bases at V and 3 bases at J, with 10 bases between. This CDR3 region has 11 residues. The germline V gene has CDR1 MNHEY and CDR2 SMNVEV (reference sequence). The CDR3 spells CATARGYEQYF. CDR3 bases: TGTGCCACCGCAAGGGGCTACGAGCAGTACTTC.